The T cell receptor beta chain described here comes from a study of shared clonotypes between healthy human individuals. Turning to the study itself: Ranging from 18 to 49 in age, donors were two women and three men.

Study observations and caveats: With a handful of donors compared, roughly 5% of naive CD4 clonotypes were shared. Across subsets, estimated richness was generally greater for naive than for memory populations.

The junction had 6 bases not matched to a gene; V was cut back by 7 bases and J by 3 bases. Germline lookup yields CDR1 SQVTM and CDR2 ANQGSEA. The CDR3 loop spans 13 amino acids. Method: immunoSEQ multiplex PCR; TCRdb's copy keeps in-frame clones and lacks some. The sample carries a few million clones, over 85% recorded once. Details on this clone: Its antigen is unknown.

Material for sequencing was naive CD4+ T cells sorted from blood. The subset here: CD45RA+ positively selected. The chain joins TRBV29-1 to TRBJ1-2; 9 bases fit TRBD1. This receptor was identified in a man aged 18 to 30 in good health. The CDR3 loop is CSAGQGRDYGYTF. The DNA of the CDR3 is TGCAGCGCGGGACAGGGAAGGGACTATGGCTACACCTTC.